This passage covers 26 T cell receptor beta chains from one sample sequenced in a study of T cells after yellow fever vaccination. TCRdb re-analysed the 5' RACE reads in MiXCR, keeping a single row per CDR3 protein. The table shows around 600,000 distinct CDR3 sequences, with more than 9% occurring only once. Material: PBMCs, obtained on the day of the yellow fever booster vaccination. These receptor sequences come from a man aged 25 to 40 who received the YFV17D yellow fever vaccine.

This clonotype showed up just a few times. J is TRBJ2-1 and V is TRBV7-3; D possibly corresponds to TRBD2 (8 bases). The germline gives CDR1 SGHTA, CDR2 FQGTGA. Between the trimmed V and J ends, which lost 6 bases and 9 bases, there was a span of 18 bases. The CDR3 runs 14 residues. CDR3 sequence (DNA): TGTGCCAGCAGGGGGACAGCGGGAGACGGTGAGCAGTTCTTC. It codes for CASRGTAGDGEQFF.

The chain links TRBV7-2 to TRBJ1-3; D unclear. Germline loops: CDR1 SGHTA, CDR2 FQGNSA. The length of the CDR3 is 14 residues. Trimming took 6 bases from V and 0 from J, leaving 9 bases between them. This CDR3 reads CASSIQFSGNTIYF. CDR3 nucleotides: TGTGCCAGCAGTATACAGTTCTCTGGAAACACCATATATTTT.

The V and J genes are TRBV18 and TRBJ1-1; no clear D. This CDR3 contains 12 residues. Germline values: CDR1 KGHSH, CDR2 LQKENI. The V and J ends lost 6 bases and 8 bases respectively, with 13 bases between them. CDR3 DNA: TGTGCCAGCTCCTCGGAAACATCGGAAGCTTTCTTT. This encodes CASSSETSEAFF. The full variable domain, in which reference TRBV18 and TRBJ1-1 provide the parts outside the CDR3, is NAGVMQNPRHLVRRRGQEARLRCSPMKGHSHVYWYRQLPEEGLKFMVYLQKENIIDESGMPKERFSAEFPKEGPSILRIQQVVRGDSAAYFCASSSETSEAFFGQGTRLTVV.

This clonotype was found many times. The rearrangement links TRBV25-1 to TRBJ1-5; possibly TRBD1 for D (5 bases). Germline V gives CDR1 MGHDK, CDR2 SYGVNS. The length of the CDR3 is 13 residues. V was clipped by 3 bases and J by 7 bases, with 10 bases between them. The CDR3 loop reads CASSEGDFQPQHF. The CDR3 nucleotides are TGTGCCAGCAGTGAGGGGGACTTCCAGCCCCAGCATTTT.

This clonotype was seen only a few times. The V gene is TRBV5-4, the J gene TRBJ2-3; 12 bases fit TRBD1. This CDR3 contains 17 residues. The germline CDR1 and CDR2 sequences are SGHNT and YYREEE (reference sequence). Trimming took 3 bases from V and 4 from J; bases not matched to a gene: 9. The CDR3 DNA follows: TGTGCCAGCAGCTCCGACTCGGGGACAGGGGGCCCAGATACGCAGTATTTT. Translation: CASSSDSGTGGPDTQYF.

This clonotype was seen a few times. The chain joins TRBV3-1 to TRBJ2-6; D is tentatively TRBD1 or TRBD2 (5 bases each). CDR1 is LGHDT and CDR2 is YNNKEL in the germline V gene (reference sequence). This CDR3 has 15 amino acids. Trimming shortened V by 3 bases and J by 3 bases, and 9 bases separated the two germline ends. The chain's CDR3 is CASSQPGLGANVLTF. Here the CDR3 DNA reads TGTGCCAGCAGCCAGCCGGGGCTTGGGGCCAACGTCCTGACTTTC.

V and J are TRBV5-1 and TRBJ1-2; 7 bases are a match to TRBD1. CDR3 length: 15 amino acids. V was clipped by 4 bases and J by 7 bases; unmatched bases: 13. The V gene's germline CDR1 is SGHRS and CDR2 YFSETQ. The CDR3: CASSPRDSDFSGYTF. The CDR3 bases are TGCGCCAGCAGCCCCCGGGACAGCGATTTTAGTGGCTACACCTTC. Full variable domain (outside the CDR3, taken from reference TRBV5-1 and TRBJ1-2): KAGVTQTPRYLIKTRGQQVTLSCSPISGHRSVSWYQQTPGQGLQFLFEYFSETQRNKGNFPGRFSGRQFSNSRSEMNVSTLELGDSALYLCASSPRDSDFSGYTFGSGTRLTVV.

This clonotype occurred a few times. This sequence joins TRBV9 and TRBJ1-3; TRBD1 agrees at 7 bases. Trimming at V came to 4 bases and at J to 0 bases, leaving 4 bases not matched to a gene. CDR1 and CDR2 (germline): SGDLS, YYNGEE. CDR3 length equals 15 residues. The chain's CDR3 is CASSRGTVSGNTIYF. In DNA form, the CDR3 reads TGTGCCAGCAGCCGTGGGACAGTCTCTGGAAACACCATATATTTT.

This clonotype was seen only a few times. V and J are TRBV5-4 and TRBJ2-5, with D unresolved. The germline CDR1 and CDR2 sequences are SGHNT and YYREEE (reference sequence). The V and J ends lost 9 bases and 5 bases respectively, with 11 bases between them. The CDR3 extends over 11 amino acids. CDR3 nucleotides: TGTGCCATTTTCCTGAGGGAGACCCAGTACTTC. Translation: CAIFLRETQYF. Filled out from reference TRBV5-4 and TRBJ2-5, the complete variable domain reads ETGVTQSPTHLIKTRGQQVTLRCSSQSGHNTVSWYQQALGQGPQFIFQYYREEENGRGNFPPRFSGLQFPNYSSELNVNALELDDSALYLCAIFLRETQYFGPGTRLLVL.

Ten or more counts support this clonotype. V usage is TRBV5-5 and J usage is TRBJ2-5, with unresolved D. The germline V gene has CDR1 SGHKS and CDR2 YYEKEE (reference sequence). CDR3 length equals 15 residues. V lost 0 bases and J 2 bases, leaving 11 bases between the germline ends. The CDR3 spells CASSLGEGRQETQYF. CDR3 bases: TGTGCCAGCAGCTTGGGGGAAGGCAGACAAGAGACCCAGTACTTC.

This clonotype came up many times. The genes are TRBV20-1 and TRBJ2-5; D not resolved. The CDR3 contains 14 residues. Germline V gene sequence: CDR1 DFQATT, CDR2 SNEGSKA (reference sequence). The V and J ends lost 3 bases and 5 bases respectively, with 16 bases between them. Here the CDR3 DNA reads TGCAGTGCTAGGCCCCCGGTAGGGCGGGAGACCCAGTACTTC. Its translation is CSARPPVGRETQYF.

This clonotype was observed at least ten times. The chain carries TRBV20-1 and TRBJ2-1; 7 bases agree with TRBD2. V was clipped by 7 bases and J by 5 bases; unmatched bases: 11. Looked up from germline, CDR1 is DFQATT and CDR2 is SNEGSKA (reference sequence). CDR3 length: 14 residues. The CDR3 sequence is CSVRRELGNNEQFF. CDR3 DNA: TGCAGTGTTAGGCGGGAGCTGGGAAACAATGAGCAGTTCTTC.

The chain uses TRBV7-2 and TRBJ2-1; a weak D match, TRBD2 (5 bases). The germline V gene encodes CDR1 SGHTA and CDR2 FQGNSA. The CDR3 consists of 14 residues. V was shortened by 5 bases and J by 2 bases, with 10 bases between the two germline ends. CDR3 loop: CASSLYGAYNEQFF. CDR3 DNA sequence: TGTGCCAGCAGCCTCTACGGGGCCTACAATGAGCAGTTCTTC.

The V call is TRBV20-1, the J call TRBJ1-6; 7 nucleotides line up with TRBD1. V lost 6 bases and J lost 7; bases outside the gene matches: 9. This CDR3 is built from 14 residues. The germline gives CDR1 DFQATT, CDR2 SNEGSKA (reference sequence). The CDR3 loop is CSALPGQQNSPLHF. Here the CDR3 DNA reads TGCAGTGCCTTACCGGGACAGCAAAATTCACCCCTCCACTTT.

This clonotype was recorded a few times. The chain combines TRBV12-3 or TRBV12-4 with TRBJ1-1; D perhaps matches TRBD1 (6 bases). This CDR3 has 14 residues. V lost 5 bases and J lost 1, with 11 bases in between. The CDR3 loop reads CASSDRLQNTEAFF. In DNA, the CDR3 is TGTGCCAGCAGTGACAGGTTGCAGAACACTGAAGCTTTCTTT.

Here the CDR3 reads CASSDGQGWSPLHF. The CDR3 DNA reads as TGTGCCAGCAGCGACGGACAGGGTTGGTCACCCCTCCACTTT. The chain links TRBV7-9 to TRBJ1-6; 8 bases are a match to TRBD1. The junction had 7 bases not matched to a gene; V was cut back by 5 bases and J by 10 bases. The CDR3 is made up of 14 amino acids. Germline loops: CDR1 SEHNR, CDR2 FQNEAQ (reference sequence).

This clonotype has a single count. V is TRBV6-5 and J is TRBJ2-7; TRBD2 is a possible D gene (6 bases). The V end lost 2 bases, the J end lost 4 bases, and 15 bases lay between the germline ends. The germline gives CDR1 MNHEY, CDR2 SVGAGI. CDR3 size: 15 residues. In DNA form, the CDR3 reads TGTGCCAGCAGTTACCGGGACGCCGGAGGGTACGAGCAGTACTTC. Its protein is CASSYRDAGGYEQYF.

The rearrangement uses TRBV7-2 and TRBJ2-3; possibly TRBD2 for D (5 bases). Trimming shortened V by 1 base and J by 4 bases, and 12 bases separated the two germline ends. The CDR3 sequence is 15 residues long. CDR1 SGHTA and CDR2 FQGNSA come from the germline V gene. CDR3 in amino acids: CASSLDGMRPDTQYF. The CDR3 bases are TGTGCCAGCAGCTTAGACGGGATGCGGCCAGATACGCAGTATTTT.

This rearrangement joins TRBV20-1 to TRBJ1-2, with a weak D call TRBD1 (6 bases). Germline V gene sequence: CDR1 DFQATT, CDR2 SNEGSKA (reference sequence). There are 15 residues in the CDR3. Deletions cut 0 bases from V and 4 bases from J, with 15 bases between. CDR3 sequence reads: CSARDPIGGGYGYTF. CDR3 in DNA: TGCAGTGCTAGAGATCCAATAGGGGGTGGCTATGGCTACACCTTC.

The rearrangement joins TRBV11-2 to TRBJ2-5; D possibly corresponds to TRBD1 (5 bases). There are 14 residues in the CDR3. In germline, CDR1 is SGHAT, CDR2 FQNNGV. V shed 7 bases and J shed 2 bases, with 14 bases lying between them. As DNA, the CDR3 is TGTGCCAGCACCAAAGGGGCAGAACAAGAGACCCAGTACTTC. Its translation: CASTKGAEQETQYF.

This chain links TRBV5-5 with TRBJ1-5, with D possibly TRBD1 on 5 matching bases. The V end lost 4 bases, the J end lost 5 bases, and 10 bases lay between the germline ends. Germline V gene data show CDR1 as SGHKS and CDR2 as YYEKEE (reference sequence). The CDR3 runs 13 residues. CDR3 residues: CASSGTADQPQHF. DNA of the CDR3: TGTGCCAGCAGCGGGACCGCCGATCAGCCCCAGCATTTT.

The chain has TRBV6-2 or TRBV6-3 and TRBJ1-2; D is possibly TRBD1 (6 bases). The CDR3 has 13 residues. V was pared by 7 bases and J by 0 bases, with 9 bases between. The germline V gene encodes CDR1 MNHEY and CDR2 SVGEGT. CDR3 in DNA: TGTGCCAGCACGACAGGCGCTAACTATGGCTACACCTTC. Its protein is CASTTGANYGYTF.

The chain employs TRBV10-3 and TRBJ2-5, with a possible D match to TRBD1 (7 bases). V was pared by 2 bases and J by 6 bases, with 13 bases between. CDR1 and CDR2 (germline): ENHRY, SYGVKD. CDR3 length equals 14 residues. The CDR3 DNA reads as TGTGCCATCAGTGAGGTGGAGGGGGCAAAGACCCAGTACTTC. Translation: CAISEVEGAKTQYF.

The chain has TRBV20-1 and TRBJ2-3; 14 bases line up with TRBD2. The V gene end was trimmed by 2 bases and the J gene end by 4 bases; junction bases not matched to a gene: 8. This CDR3 has 17 residues. Germline V lookup: CDR1 DFQATT, CDR2 SNEGSKA (reference sequence). The CDR3 DNA sequence: TGCAGTGCTAGAATACCGGGACTAGCGGGAGCCTCAGATACGCAGTATTTT. This codes for CSARIPGLAGASDTQYF.

This clonotype was seen more than once but under ten times. The CDR3 protein is CASSPPGLAVYTDTQYF. CDR3 bases: TGCGCCAGCAGCCCCCCCGGACTAGCGGTTTACACAGATACGCAGTATTTT. The chain recombines TRBV5-1 with TRBJ2-3, with 10 positions matching TRBD2. V lost 4 bases and J lost 2; bases outside the gene matches: 10. Germline V gene sequence: CDR1 SGHRS, CDR2 YFSETQ. The CDR3 loop spans 17 amino acids.

V gene TRBV20-1 combines with J gene TRBJ2-3, with D perhaps TRBD1 or TRBD2 (6 bases each). Germline assignment: CDR1 DFQATT and CDR2 SNEGSKA (reference sequence). V gave up 3 bases and J gave up 0 bases, with 13 bases separating them. CDR3 length: 15 residues. CDR3 protein: CSASRGPASTDTQYF. CDR3 sequence (DNA): TGCAGTGCTAGTCGGGGGCCGGCTAGCACAGATACGCAGTATTTT.